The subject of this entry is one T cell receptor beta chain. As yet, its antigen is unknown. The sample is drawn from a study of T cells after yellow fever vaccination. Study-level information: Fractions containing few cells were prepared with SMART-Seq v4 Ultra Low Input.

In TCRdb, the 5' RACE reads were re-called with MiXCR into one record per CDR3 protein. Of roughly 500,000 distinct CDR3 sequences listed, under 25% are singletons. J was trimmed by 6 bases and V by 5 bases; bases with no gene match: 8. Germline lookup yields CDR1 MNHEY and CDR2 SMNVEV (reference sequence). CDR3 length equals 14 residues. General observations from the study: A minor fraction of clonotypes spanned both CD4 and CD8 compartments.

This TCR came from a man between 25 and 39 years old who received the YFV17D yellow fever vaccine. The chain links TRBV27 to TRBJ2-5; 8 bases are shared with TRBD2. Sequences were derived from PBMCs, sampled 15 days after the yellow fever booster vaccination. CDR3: CASSPAGAEKTQYF. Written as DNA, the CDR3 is TGTGCCAGCAGTCCAGCGGGAGCTGAAAAGACCCAGTACTTC.